This entry lists 6 T cell receptor delta chains sequenced from one sample in a study of delta chains in infants with herpesvirus infections. PBMC RNA was reverse transcribed using gamma-chain- and delta-chain-specific primers. TCRdb reanalysed the RT-PCR reads via CATT. This sample carries about 430 delta-chain clones, 15% to 20% of them seen once, and the ten largest clones take 40% to 50%. Here the sequenced sample was peripheral blood, taken at time point 1 of longitudinal follow-up. The origin of the receptors is a human donor who was a Ugandan infant, either HIV-exposed or HIV-unexposed (not recorded which).

Regarding this clone: A far larger clone is off by one base, so a read error is likely. The CDR3 region is CACVTWGIAQLFF. The CDR3 DNA reads as TGTGCCTGTGTCACCTGGGGGATAGCACAACTCTTCTTT. The gene calls are TRDV2 and TRDJ2; 9 nucleotides align to TRDD3. This CDR3 contains 13 residues. Germline CDR1 reads GEAIGNYY; CDR2 reads EKD.

In regard to this clone: This likely reflects a read error, since a far larger clone is one base away. CDR3 sequence: CALGEPTTSKDTFLLILGDKTDKLIF. CDR3 in DNA: TGTGCTCTTGGGGAACCGACAACCTCCAAAGATACCTTCCTACTTATCCTGGGGGACAAGACCGATAAACTCATCTTT. V and J are TRDV1 and TRDJ1; possible D gene TRDD2, 9 bases. Germline V gives CDR1 TSWWSYY, CDR2 QGS. The ends were cut back, 1 base at V and 2 bases at J, with 44 bases in the middle. CDR3 length equals 26 residues.

Concerning this clone: TCRdb lists the protein of a much larger clone for this DNA, which differs at residue 15, so this is likely a read error; the protein given here is translated from the DNA itself. The V call is TRAV38-2/DV8, the J call TRDJ1, with D perhaps matching TRDD3 (6 bases). The CDR3 contains 19 residues. Germline assignment: CDR1 TSESDYY and CDR2 QEAYKQQN. Trimming pared 4 bases from V and 6 bases from J, leaving 31 bases between. The CDR3, as DNA: TGTGCTTATAGGCCGAATTCCCAACGCGTACTGGGCACGAGCTATAAACTCATCTTT. Translation: CAYRPNSQRVLGTSYKLIF.

Turning to this clone: A single base is all that separates this from a far larger clone, so a read error is likely. The chain joins TRDV1 to TRDJ1; perhaps TRDD2 as D (6 bases). With 1 base removed from V and 4 bases from J, the gap between germline ends came to 43 bases. Germline assignment: CDR1 TSWWSYY and CDR2 QGS. CDR3 length: 25 residues. CDR3 sequence (DNA): TGTGCTCTTGGGGAACCAAGTGTCCTTCCGTACCACAAACCTGGGCCTGTCAATCCGATCGATAAACTCATCTTT. Protein sequence: CALGEPSVLPYHKPGPVNPIDKLIF.

This clone was detected a few times. This sequence is one base from a far larger clone and is likely a read error. This chain joins TRDV1 and TRDJ1, with D possibly matching TRDD2 (9 bases). Germline assignment: CDR1 TSWWSYY and CDR2 QGS. CDR3 size: 26 residues. V lost 1 base to trimming and J lost 3 bases, with 45 bases between them. The CDR3 protein is CALGEPTTSKDTFLLTLGDKADKLIF. The CDR3 nucleotides read TGTGCTCTTGGGGAACCGACAACCTCCAAAGATACCTTCCTACTTACCCTGGGGGACAAGGCCGATAAACTCATCTTT.

As for this clone: This probably arose from a read error, given a far larger clone one base away. The chain combines TRDV1 with TRDJ1; a possible D gene is TRDD2 (6 bases). This CDR3 spans 25 amino acids. CDR1 and CDR2 (germline): TSWWSYY, QGS. Trimming left V 1 base short and J 4 bases short, with 43 bases between. The DNA for the CDR3 is TGTGCTCTTGGGGAACCAAATGTCCTTCCGTGCCACAAACCTGGGCCTGTCAATCCGATCGATAAACTCATCTTT. Translation gives CALGEPNVLPCHKPGPVNPIDKLIF.